This is a list of T cell receptor beta chains from one sample in a study of CD8+CD57+ T cells in acquired aplastic anemia. In TCRdb, the reads were re-called with MiXCR into one record per CDR3 protein. Here the sample spans 33,000 or so distinct CDR3 sequences, 76% being singletons. The sequencing sample was made of sorted CD4+, CD8+, or CD8+CD57+ T cells (not recorded which) from PBMCs. These TCRs come from a human donor in good health, serving as a control. CDR3s include the opening cysteine and the closing phenylalanine or tryptophan. Fields, in order: V gene, J gene, clone size, D gene, CDR3 DNA, CDR3 protein. D genes are given only for firm matches. Not all rows give a size; the values are once, few, many and, for expanded clones, a class.

V: TRBV19; J: TRBJ1-1; size: NA; D: NA; DNA: TGTGCCAGTAGCAAGGACGGTCAGAACACTGAAGCTTTCTTT; CDR3: CASSKDGQNTEAFF
V: TRBV29-1; J: TRBJ2-3; size: NA; D: TRBD1; DNA: TGCAGCGTCGACAGGGGGCTAAGCACAGATACGCAGTATTTT; CDR3: CSVDRGLSTDTQYF
V: TRBV29-1; J: TRBJ1-1; size: NA; D: NA; DNA: TGCAGCGTTGAACATCATAACACTGAAGCTTTCTTT; CDR3: CSVEHHNTEAFF
V: TRBV20-1; J: TRBJ1-4; size: NA; D: TRBD1; DNA: TGCAGTGCTAGAGAGGGACAGGGGAATGAAAAACTGTTTTTT; CDR3: CSAREGQGNEKLFF
V: TRBV24-1; J: TRBJ2-5; size: NA; D: TRBD1; DNA: TGTGCCACCAGTTCAGGGGGGACCCAGTACTTC; CDR3: CATSSGGTQYF
V: TRBV24-1; J: TRBJ1-6; size: NA; D: NA; DNA: TGTGCCAGCAGCCAACGCCGGACTAGGAATTCACCCCTCCACTTT; CDR3: CASSQRRTRNSPLHF
V: TRBV2; J: TRBJ1-1; size: once; D: NA; DNA: TGTGCCAGCAGTTTATTACGGACCACTGAAGCTTTCTTT; CDR3: CASSLLRTTEAFF
V: TRBV29-1; J: TRBJ1-2; size: NA; D: NA; DNA: TGCAGCGGAGGGGATTGGGGCACCGATGGCTACACCTTC; CDR3: CSGGDWGTDGYTF
V: TRBV11-1; J: TRBJ2-2; size: once; D: NA; DNA: TGTGCCAGCAGTCCTACCGCCGCGCGGATCAACACCGGGGAGCTGTTTTTT; CDR3: CASSPTAARINTGELFF
V: TRBV2; J: TRBJ1-1; size: NA; D: NA; DNA: TGTGCCAGCAGTGTCCTCAGGGCGTTGACTGAAGCTTTCTTT; CDR3: CASSVLRALTEAFF
V: TRBV7-2; J: TRBJ2-5; size: NA; D: NA; DNA: TGTGCCAGCAGCTTAAGCGGATACTCCCAAGAGACCCAGTACTTC; CDR3: CASSLSGYSQETQYF
V: TRBV19; J: TRBJ2-3; size: NA; D: TRBD2; DNA: TGTGCCAGTACCTATAGCGGGGGGGCAGATACGCAGTATTTT; CDR3: CASTYSGGADTQYF
V: TRBV14; J: TRBJ1-2; size: few; D: TRBD1; DNA: TGTGCCAGCAGCCAAGGTGGGACAGGGTATGGCTACACCTTC; CDR3: CASSQGGTGYGYTF
V: TRBV19; J: TRBJ1-6; size: NA; D: TRBD1; DNA: TGTGCCAGTAGCCTACAGGGGGCAGATAATTCACCCCTCCACTTT; CDR3: CASSLQGADNSPLHF
V: TRBV20-1; J: TRBJ2-7; size: once; D: NA; DNA: TGCAGTGCTAGAGATCTGGCCTACTACGAGCAGTACTTC; CDR3: CSARDLAYYEQYF
V: TRBV7-3; J: TRBJ2-3; size: NA; D: NA; DNA: TGTGCCAGCAGCTTAACGGGCAGCACAGATACGCAGTATTTT; CDR3: CASSLTGSTDTQYF
V: TRBV10-3; J: TRBJ1-2; size: NA; D: TRBD1; DNA: TGTGCCAGCACGATTAACAGGGGGCAAGATGGCTACACCTTC; CDR3: CASTINRGQDGYTF
V: TRBV29-1; J: TRBJ2-7; size: once; D: TRBD2; DNA: TGCAGCGTAACTAGCGGGGGGGCTTACGAGCAGTACTTC; CDR3: CSVTSGGAYEQYF
V: TRBV20-1; J: TRBJ2-1; size: NA; D: TRBD1; DNA: TGCAGTGCTGGGGGACAGGCCGGGAATGAGCAGTTCTTC; CDR3: CSAGGQAGNEQFF
V: TRBV29-1; J: TRBJ1-1; size: NA; D: NA; DNA: TGCAGCGCTCGAGACATTGAAGCTTTCTTT; CDR3: CSARDIEAFF
V: TRBV19; J: TRBJ1-5; size: NA; D: NA; DNA: TGTGCCAGTAGTATGGAGGGGAGAAGCAATCAGCCCCAGCATTTT; CDR3: CASSMEGRSNQPQHF